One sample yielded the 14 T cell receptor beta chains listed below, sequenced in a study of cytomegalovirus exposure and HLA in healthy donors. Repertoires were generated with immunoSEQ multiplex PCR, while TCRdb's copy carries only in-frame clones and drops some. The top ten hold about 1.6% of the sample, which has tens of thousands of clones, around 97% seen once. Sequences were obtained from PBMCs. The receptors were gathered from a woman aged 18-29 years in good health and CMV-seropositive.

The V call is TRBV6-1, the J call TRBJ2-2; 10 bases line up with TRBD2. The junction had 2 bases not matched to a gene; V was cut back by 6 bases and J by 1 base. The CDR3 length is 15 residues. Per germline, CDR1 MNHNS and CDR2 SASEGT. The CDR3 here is CASSGLAVNTGELFF. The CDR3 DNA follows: TGTGCCAGCAGCGGACTAGCGGTGAACACCGGGGAGCTGTTTTTT.

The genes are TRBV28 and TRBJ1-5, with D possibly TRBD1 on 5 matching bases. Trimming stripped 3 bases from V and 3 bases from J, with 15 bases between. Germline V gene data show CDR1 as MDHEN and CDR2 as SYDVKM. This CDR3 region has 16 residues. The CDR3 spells CASSLVAGLPNQPQHF. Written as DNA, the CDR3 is TGTGCCAGCAGTTTGGTAGCGGGACTCCCCAATCAGCCCCAGCATTTT.

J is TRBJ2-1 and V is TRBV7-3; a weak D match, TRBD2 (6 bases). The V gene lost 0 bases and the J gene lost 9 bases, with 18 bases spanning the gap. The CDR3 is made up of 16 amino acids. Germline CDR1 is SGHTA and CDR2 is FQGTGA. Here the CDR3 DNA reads TGTGCCAGCAGCTTAACCCTGCCGGGACTGCATGGTGAGCAGTTCTTC. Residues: CASSLTLPGLHGEQFF.

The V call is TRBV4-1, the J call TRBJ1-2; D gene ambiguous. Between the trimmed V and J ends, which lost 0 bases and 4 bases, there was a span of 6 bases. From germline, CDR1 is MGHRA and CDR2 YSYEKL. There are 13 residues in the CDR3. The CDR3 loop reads CASSQEHRYGYTF. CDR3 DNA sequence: TGCGCCAGCAGCCAAGAACACCGCTATGGCTACACCTTC.

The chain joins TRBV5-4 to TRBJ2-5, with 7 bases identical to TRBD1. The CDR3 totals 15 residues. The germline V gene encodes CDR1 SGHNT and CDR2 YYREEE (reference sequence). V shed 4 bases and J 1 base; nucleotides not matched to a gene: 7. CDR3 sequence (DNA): TGTGCCAGCAGCCCCGCCGGGGACAGCCAAGAGACCCAGTACTTC. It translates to CASSPAGDSQETQYF.

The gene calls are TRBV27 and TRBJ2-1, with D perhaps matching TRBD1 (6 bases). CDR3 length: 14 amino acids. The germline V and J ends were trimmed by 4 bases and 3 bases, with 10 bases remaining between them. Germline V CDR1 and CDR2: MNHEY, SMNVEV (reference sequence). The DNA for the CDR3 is TGTGCCAGCAGTTCCCGGGACATCTACAATGAGCAGTTCTTC. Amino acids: CASSSRDIYNEQFF.

The CDR3 DNA reads as TGCAGCGTCCGACAGGGGGATTACTATGGCTACACCTTC. Its protein is CSVRQGDYYGYTF. V is TRBV29-1 and J is TRBJ1-2; 9 bases map to TRBD1. This CDR3 contains 13 residues. Germline V gives CDR1 SQVTM, CDR2 ANQGSEA. Trimming cost V 6 bases and J 3 bases; bases outside gene matches: 5.

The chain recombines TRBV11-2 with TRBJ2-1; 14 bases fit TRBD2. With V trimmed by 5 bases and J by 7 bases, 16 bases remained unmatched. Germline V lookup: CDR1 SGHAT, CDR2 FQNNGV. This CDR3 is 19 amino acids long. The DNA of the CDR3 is TGTGCCAGCAGCCGGGGGACTAGCGGGAGTGGTCGGCAAACAAATGAGCAGTTCTTC. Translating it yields CASSRGTSGSGRQTNEQFF.

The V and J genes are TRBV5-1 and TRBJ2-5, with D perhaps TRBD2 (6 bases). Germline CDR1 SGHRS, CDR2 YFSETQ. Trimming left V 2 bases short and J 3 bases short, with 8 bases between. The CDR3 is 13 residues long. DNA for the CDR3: TGCGCCAGCAGCTTTTCTAGCGAAGAGACCCAGTACTTC. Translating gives CASSFSSEETQYF.

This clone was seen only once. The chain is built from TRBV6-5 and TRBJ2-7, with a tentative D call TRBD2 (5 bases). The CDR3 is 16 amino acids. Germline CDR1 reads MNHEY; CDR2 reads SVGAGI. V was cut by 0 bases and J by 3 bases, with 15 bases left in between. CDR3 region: CASSYSSRLANYEQYF. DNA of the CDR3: TGTGCCAGCAGTTACTCAAGTCGGCTAGCCAACTACGAGCAGTACTTC.

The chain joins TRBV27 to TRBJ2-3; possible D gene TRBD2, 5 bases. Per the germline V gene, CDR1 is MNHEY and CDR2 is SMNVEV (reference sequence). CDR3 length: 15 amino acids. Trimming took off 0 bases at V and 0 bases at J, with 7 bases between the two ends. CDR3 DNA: TGTGCCAGCAGTTTATCTGGGAGAAGCACAGATACGCAGTATTTT. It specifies CASSLSGRSTDTQYF.

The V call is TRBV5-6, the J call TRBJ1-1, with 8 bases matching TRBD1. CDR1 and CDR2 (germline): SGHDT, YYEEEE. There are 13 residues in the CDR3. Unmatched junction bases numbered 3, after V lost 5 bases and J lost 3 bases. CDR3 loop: CASRTGGYTEAFF. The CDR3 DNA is TGTGCCAGCAGAACAGGGGGGTACACTGAAGCTTTCTTT.

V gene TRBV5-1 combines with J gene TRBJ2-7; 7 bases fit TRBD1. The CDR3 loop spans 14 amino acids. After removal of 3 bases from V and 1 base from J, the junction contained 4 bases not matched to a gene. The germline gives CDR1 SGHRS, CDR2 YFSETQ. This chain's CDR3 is CASSSGTASYEQYF. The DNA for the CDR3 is TGCGCCAGCAGCTCCGGGACAGCTTCCTACGAGCAGTACTTC.

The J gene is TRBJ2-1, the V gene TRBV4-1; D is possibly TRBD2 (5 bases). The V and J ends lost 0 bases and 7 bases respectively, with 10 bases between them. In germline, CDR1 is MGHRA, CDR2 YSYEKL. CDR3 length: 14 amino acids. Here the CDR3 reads CASSQDAGENEQFF. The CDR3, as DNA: TGCGCCAGCAGCCAAGATGCCGGGGAGAATGAGCAGTTCTTC.